The 10 T cell receptor beta chains presented below share a single source sample, sequenced in a study of naive and memory T cell subsets. Both TRBC1 and TRBC2 were covered by a beta constant-region primer of two equimolar oligonucleotides. The ligated cDNA underwent four PCR rounds using SP2 and nested alpha and beta constant-region primers. MiXCR, applied by TCRdb to the UMI-ligation and nested PCR reads, yields one record per CDR3 protein. Of just over 80,000 distinct CDR3 sequences in the sample, around 9% were seen once. The sequenced sample consisted of naive CD8+ T cells from blood. The origin of the receptors is a human donor in good health.

Notes on this clonotype: The junction differs from germline at one of its ends, possibly a read error. The chain employs TRBV13 and TRBJ2-1; D unclear. The CDR3 runs 14 residues. Germline CDR1 is PRHDT and CDR2 is FYEKMQ (reference sequence). The CDR3 protein is CDSSLNPLRNEQFF. In DNA, the CDR3 is TGTGACAGCAGCTTAAACCCCCTGCGAAATGAGCAGTTCTTC.

V is TRBV7-9 and J is TRBJ2-1; 8 positions agree with TRBD2. This CDR3 is built from 15 residues. The junction had 12 bases not matched to a gene; V was cut back by 5 bases and J by 9 bases. Germline CDR1 and CDR2: SEHNR and FQNEAQ (reference sequence). CDR3 DNA sequence: TGTGCCAGCAGCCAGGCGGGAGGATCCCTCGGTGAGCAGTTCTTC. Protein: CASSQAGGSLGEQFF. The full variable domain, its missing parts supplied by reference TRBV7-9 and TRBJ2-1, is DTGVSQNPRHKITKRGQNVTFRCDPISEHNRLYWYRQTLGQGPEFLTYFQNEAQLEKSRLLSDRFSAERPKGSFSTLEIQRTEQGDSAMYLCASSQAGGSLGEQFFGPGTRLTVL.

The chain uses TRBV6-5 and TRBJ1-1, with 9 positions matching TRBD1. Losses at the gene ends were 6 bases for V and 3 bases for J; bases not matched to a gene: 8. CDR1 is MNHEY and CDR2 is SVGAGI in the germline V gene. The CDR3 is 15 residues long. In DNA, the CDR3 is TGTGCCAGCAGCCCCGGGACAGGGACCCACACTGAAGCTTTCTTT. Translation: CASSPGTGTHTEAFF.

This clonotype was observed a handful of times. The chain carries TRBV27 and TRBJ2-5, with D uncertain. The CDR3 consists of 12 residues. V was clipped by 8 bases and J by 9 bases, with 16 bases between them. Looked up from germline, CDR1 is MNHEY and CDR2 is SMNVEV (reference sequence). This CDR3 is CASGIQSRAQYF. In nucleotides, the CDR3 is TGTGCCAGCGGAATACAATCCCGGGCCCAGTACTTC.

This clonotype was counted between two and nine times. V and J are TRBV29-1 and TRBJ2-1, with 12 bases matching TRBD2. Germline CDR1 is SQVTM and CDR2 is ANQGSEA. CDR3 size: 17 residues. V gave up 4 bases and J gave up 4 bases; unmatched junction bases: 11. The CDR3 coding sequence is TGCAGCGTTGTTGGACTAGCGGGGATCCGCGTATACAATGAGCAGTTCTTC. Translation gives CSVVGLAGIRVYNEQFF.

Ten or more counts support this clonotype. This chain connects TRBV29-1 to TRBJ2-1; 9 nucleotides match TRBD2. V lost 3 bases to trimming and J lost 7 bases; unmatched junction nucleotides: 7. There are 14 residues in the CDR3. CDR1 is SQVTM and CDR2 is ANQGSEA in the germline V gene. As DNA, the CDR3 is TGCAGCGTTGACGGTCTAGCGGGAAGGAATGAGCAGTTCTTC. Translated, it gives CSVDGLAGRNEQFF.

The CDR3 loop is CASSEVPTGEQYF. The CDR3 DNA follows: TGTGCCAGCAGTGAAGTGCCTACGGGGGAGCAGTACTTC. The rearrangement links TRBV6-1 to TRBJ2-7; a weak D match, TRBD2 (5 bases). Germline CDR1 and CDR2: MNHNS and SASEGT. The CDR3 spans 13 residues. V was clipped by 1 base and J by 7 bases, with 11 bases between them.

This clonotype was recorded many times. The chain carries TRBV28 and TRBJ2-1; D is unresolved. The CDR3 has 12 amino acids. Between the trimmed V and J ends, which lost 7 bases and 6 bases, there was a span of 10 bases. CDR1 and CDR2 from the germline V gene are MDHEN and SYDVKM. This CDR3 is CASKGSSNEQFF. The CDR3 region has the DNA TGTGCCAGCAAAGGAAGCTCCAATGAGCAGTTCTTC.

The sample holds a few counts of this clonotype. The chain carries TRBV29-1 and TRBJ2-7; D is unclear. Germline lookup yields CDR1 SQVTM and CDR2 ANQGSEA. This CDR3 region has 13 residues. Trimming left V 4 bases short and J 1 base short, with 11 bases between. The CDR3 loop reads CSVVDPASYEQYF. In DNA form, the CDR3 reads TGCAGCGTTGTTGACCCCGCGTCCTACGAGCAGTACTTC.

Turning to this clonotype: A much bigger clone sits one base away, suggesting this may be a read error. The rearrangement joins TRBV24-1 to TRBJ1-5; no reliable D call. Trimming shortened V by 0 bases and J by 3 bases, and 5 bases separated the two germline ends. CDR1 and CDR2 from the germline V gene are KGHDR and SFDVKD. This CDR3 spans 14 amino acids. The CDR3 is CATSDLGHNQPQHF. Here the CDR3 DNA reads TGTGCCACCAGTGATTTGGGGCACAATCAGCCCCAGCATTTT.